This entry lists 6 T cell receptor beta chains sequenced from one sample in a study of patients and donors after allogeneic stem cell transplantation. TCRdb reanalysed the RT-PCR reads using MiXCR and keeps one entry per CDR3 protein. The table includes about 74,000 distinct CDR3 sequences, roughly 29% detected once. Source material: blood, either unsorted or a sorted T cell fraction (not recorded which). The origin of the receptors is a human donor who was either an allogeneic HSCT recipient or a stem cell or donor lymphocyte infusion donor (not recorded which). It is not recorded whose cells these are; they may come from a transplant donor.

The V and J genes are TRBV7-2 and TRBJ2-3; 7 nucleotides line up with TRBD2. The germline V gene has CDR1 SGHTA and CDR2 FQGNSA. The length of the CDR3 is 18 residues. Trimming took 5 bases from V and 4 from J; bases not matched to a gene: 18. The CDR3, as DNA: TGTGCCAGCAGCCACCCATGGGGCGGGGGAATGTTGCCAGATACGCAGTATTTT. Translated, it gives CASSHPWGGGMLPDTQYF.

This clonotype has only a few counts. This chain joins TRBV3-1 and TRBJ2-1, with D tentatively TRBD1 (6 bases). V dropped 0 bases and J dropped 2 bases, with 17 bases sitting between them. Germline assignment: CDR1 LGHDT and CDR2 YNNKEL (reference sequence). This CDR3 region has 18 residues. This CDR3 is CASSQEGAQGTTYNEQFF. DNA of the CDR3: TGTGCCAGCAGCCAAGAGGGTGCTCAGGGGACAACCTACAATGAGCAGTTCTTC.

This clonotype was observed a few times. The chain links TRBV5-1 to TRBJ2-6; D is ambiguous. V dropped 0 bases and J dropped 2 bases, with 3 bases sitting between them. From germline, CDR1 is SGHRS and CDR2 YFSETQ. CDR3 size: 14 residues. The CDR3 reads CASSLDPGANVLTF. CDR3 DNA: TGCGCCAGCAGCTTGGACCCTGGGGCCAACGTCCTGACTTTC. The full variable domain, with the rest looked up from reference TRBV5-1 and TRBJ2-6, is KAGVTQTPRYLIKTRGQQVTLSCSPISGHRSVSWYQQTPGQGLQFLFEYFSETQRNKGNFPGRFSGRQFSNSRSEMNVSTLELGDSALYLCASSLDPGANVLTFGAGSRLTVL.

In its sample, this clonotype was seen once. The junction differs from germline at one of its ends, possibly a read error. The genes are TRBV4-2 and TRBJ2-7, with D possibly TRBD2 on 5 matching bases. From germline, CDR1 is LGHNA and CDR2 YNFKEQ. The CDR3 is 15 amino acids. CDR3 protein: CASSQPGTSSYKQYF. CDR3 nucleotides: TGTGCCAGCAGCCAACCGGGAACCAGCTCCTACAAGCAGTACTTC.

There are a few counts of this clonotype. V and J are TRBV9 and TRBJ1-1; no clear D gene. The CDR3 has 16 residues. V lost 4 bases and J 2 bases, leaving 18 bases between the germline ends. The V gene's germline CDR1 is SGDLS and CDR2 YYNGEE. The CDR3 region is CASSSMRTGTNTEAFF. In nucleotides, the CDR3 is TGTGCCAGCAGCTCTATGCGGACGGGTACTAACACTGAAGCTTTCTTT.

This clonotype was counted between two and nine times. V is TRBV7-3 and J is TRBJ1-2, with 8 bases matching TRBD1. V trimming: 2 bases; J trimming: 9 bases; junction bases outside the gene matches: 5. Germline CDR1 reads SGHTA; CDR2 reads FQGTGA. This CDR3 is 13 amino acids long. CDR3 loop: CASSLPTGDSYTF. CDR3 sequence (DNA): TGTGCCAGCAGCTTACCGACAGGGGATAGCTACACCTTC.